The sequence of this T cell receptor (beta chain) was determined in a study of human T cells and chemical hapten exposure. Study at large: There were per-sample TCR yield variations, arising mainly from small pooled library volume differences.

The V segment lost 5 bases and the J segment 8 bases; nucleotides outside the gene matches: 11. CDR1 and CDR2 from the germline V gene are SGHRS and YFSETQ. The CDR3 length is 16 residues. Library preparation tagged each individual cDNA molecule with a unique molecular identifier. Per the original methods: Sampled TCR counts reached a median of 95,638 per sample, with values ranging from about 23,224 to 690,600. One entry per CDR3 protein, called by TCRdb with MiXCR from the RACE reads. TCRdb's processing, not the authors' own work, is the source of the V and J calls. The data show more than 60,000 distinct CDR3 sequences, about a tenth seen once. Study observations and caveats: TCRs at a frequency above 1 in 1000 stayed unchanged with DPC sensitization.

This sample's time point: patch test 2, 6 weeks after DPC sensitization. As for treatment: therapeutic diphenylcyclopropenone sensitization with weekly scalp DPC. This clonotype was seen a few times. The antigen is undetermined. This chain joins TRBV5-1 and TRBJ2-1, with 12 bases fitting TRBD2. Sequenced here: whole blood, sampled in connection with sensitization to the hapten diphenylcyclopropenone (DPC). The sequence came from a woman aged 50 to 60 with alopecia areata. Some clones in this sample may be carry-over from other donors' samples. Here the CDR3 reads CASRVLAGGVVDEQFF. In DNA form, the CDR3 reads TGCGCCAGCAGAGTGCTAGCGGGAGGGGTTGTCGATGAGCAGTTCTTC.